Here is one T cell receptor (beta chain) with its context. CDR3 length: 14 amino acids. CDR1 MNHNY and CDR2 SVGAGI come from the germline V gene (reference sequence). The V gene lost 10 bases and the J gene lost 2 bases, with 17 bases spanning the gap. The sample originates from a study of blood T cell repertoires in COVID-19. Study processing details: How many nucleated cells were present was estimated from reference gene primer amplification. The method was immunoSEQ multiplex PCR; TCRdb's version includes in-frame clones alone and lacks a portion of them. V and J calls plus clone size are reproduced from that table; the DNA served to infer D and trimming. The sample lists 350,000 to 450,000 clones; 80% to 90% were seen once.

Sequencing was performed on peripheral blood. V and J are TRBV6-6 and TRBJ1-2, with D perhaps matching TRBD1 (5 bases). The sequence derives from a woman aged 60 to 75 with COVID-19, enrolled during active disease. The CDR3 reads CAIRGGDRNYGYTF. The CDR3 bases are TGTGCCATCCGCGGGGGGGATCGGAACTATGGCTACACCTTC.